In this sample, the clone carrying this T cell receptor beta chain turned up a few times. The data were taken from a study of patients and donors after allogeneic stem cell transplantation. TCRdb ran MiXCR on the RT-PCR reads and lists one entry per CDR3 protein. The sample has approximately 430,000 distinct CDR3 sequences, 16% seen once. The CDR3 has 16 amino acids. V was clipped by 0 bases and J by 2 bases; unmatched bases: 4. V gene TRBV12-3 or TRBV12-4 combines with J gene TRBJ1-5; 7 nucleotides agree with TRBD1. The TCR originated in a human donor who was either an allogeneic HSCT recipient or a stem cell or donor lymphocyte infusion donor (not recorded which). It is not recorded whose cells these are; they may come from a transplant donor. Sequenced material: blood, either unsorted or a sorted T cell fraction (not recorded which). CDR3 in DNA: TGTGCCAGCAGTTTAGCGATCACAGGGGGCAATCAGCCCCAGCATTTT. Translated, it gives CASSLAITGGNQPQHF.